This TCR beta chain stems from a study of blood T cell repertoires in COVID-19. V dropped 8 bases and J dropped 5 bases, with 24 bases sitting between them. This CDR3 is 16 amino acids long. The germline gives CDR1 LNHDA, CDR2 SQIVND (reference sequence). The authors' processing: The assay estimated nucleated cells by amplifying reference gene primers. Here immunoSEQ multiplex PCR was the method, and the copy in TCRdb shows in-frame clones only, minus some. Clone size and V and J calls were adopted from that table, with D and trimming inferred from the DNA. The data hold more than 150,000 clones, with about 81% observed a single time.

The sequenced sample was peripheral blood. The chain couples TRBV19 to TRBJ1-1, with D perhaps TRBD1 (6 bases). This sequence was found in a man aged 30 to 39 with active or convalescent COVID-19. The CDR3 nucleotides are TGTGCCAGTCAAGAGGGGGTCTGGGGGCTGCGAACTGAAGCTTTCTTT. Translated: CASQEGVWGLRTEAFF.